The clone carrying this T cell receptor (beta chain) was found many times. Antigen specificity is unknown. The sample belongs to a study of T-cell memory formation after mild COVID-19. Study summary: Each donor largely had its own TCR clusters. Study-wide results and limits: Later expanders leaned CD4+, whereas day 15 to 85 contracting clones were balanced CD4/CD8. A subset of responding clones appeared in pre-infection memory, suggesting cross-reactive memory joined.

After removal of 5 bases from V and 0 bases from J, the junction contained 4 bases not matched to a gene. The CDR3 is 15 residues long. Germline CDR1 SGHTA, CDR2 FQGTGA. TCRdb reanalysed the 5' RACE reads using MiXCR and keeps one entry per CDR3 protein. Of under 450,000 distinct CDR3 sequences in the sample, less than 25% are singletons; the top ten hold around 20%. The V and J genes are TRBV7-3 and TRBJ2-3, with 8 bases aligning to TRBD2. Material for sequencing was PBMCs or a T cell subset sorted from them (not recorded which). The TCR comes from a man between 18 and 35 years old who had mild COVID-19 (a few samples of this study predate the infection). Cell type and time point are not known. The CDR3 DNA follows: TGTGCCAGCAGCCCTAGCGGGTCGAGCACAGATACGCAGTATTTT. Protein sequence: CASSPSGSSTDTQYF.